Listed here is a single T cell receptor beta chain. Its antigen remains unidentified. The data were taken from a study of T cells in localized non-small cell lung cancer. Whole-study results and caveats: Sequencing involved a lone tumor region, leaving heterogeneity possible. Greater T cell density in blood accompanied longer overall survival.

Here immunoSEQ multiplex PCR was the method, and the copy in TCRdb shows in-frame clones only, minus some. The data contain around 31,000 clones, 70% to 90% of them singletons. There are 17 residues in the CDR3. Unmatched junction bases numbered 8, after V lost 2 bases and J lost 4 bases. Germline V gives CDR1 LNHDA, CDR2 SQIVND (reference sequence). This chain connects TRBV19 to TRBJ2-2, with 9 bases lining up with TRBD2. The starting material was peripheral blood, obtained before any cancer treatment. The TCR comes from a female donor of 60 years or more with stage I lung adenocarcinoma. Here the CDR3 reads CASSISRPREGTGELFF. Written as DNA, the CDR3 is TGTGCCAGTAGTATAAGTCGTCCGCGGGAGGGCACCGGGGAGCTGTTTTTT.